This TCR beta chain was captured by sequencing in a study of blood T cells in healthy people across ages. Background on the study: Researchers report that template switching captured about one barcoded beta molecule per two T cells.

Peripheral blood from each donor was collected in a volume of roughly 9.2 milliliters. The CDR3 covers 14 residues. Germline CDR1 is SGHDT and CDR2 is YYEEEE. The germline V and J ends were trimmed by 4 bases and 5 bases, with 15 bases remaining between them. Broader study findings: Strong correlation linked observed beta diversity and percent naive T cells. Observed TCR beta diversity per million T cells went down as age went up. This fall followed a roughly linear course with age.

As for this clonotype: The antigen remains undetermined.

Primers used in a second PCR of roughly 6 to 12 cycles were a sample-barcoded 5' primer and a J-beta primer mix. One entry per CDR3 protein, called by TCRdb with MiXCR from the 5' RACE reads. Altogether fewer than 900,000 distinct CDR3 sequences are present, around 40% being singletons, with the ten largest covering 20% to 25%. The gene calls are TRBV5-6 and TRBJ1-2, with D perhaps matching TRBD1 (6 bases). Sequencing input: blood. The source of this sequence is a woman aged 55 to 70 in good health. The CDR3 is CASSLSNREYGYTF. CDR3 coding DNA: TGTGCCAGCAGCCTCAGTAACAGGGAATATGGCTACACCTTC.